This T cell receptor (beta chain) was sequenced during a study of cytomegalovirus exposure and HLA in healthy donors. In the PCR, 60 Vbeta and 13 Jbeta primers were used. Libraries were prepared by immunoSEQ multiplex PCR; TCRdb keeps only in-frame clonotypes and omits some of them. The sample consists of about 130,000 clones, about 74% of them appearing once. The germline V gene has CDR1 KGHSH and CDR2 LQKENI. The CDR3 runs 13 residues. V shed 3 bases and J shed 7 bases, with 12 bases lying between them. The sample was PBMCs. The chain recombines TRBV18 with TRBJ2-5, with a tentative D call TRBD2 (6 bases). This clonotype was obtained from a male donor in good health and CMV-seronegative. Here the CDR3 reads CASSPGGGGTQYF. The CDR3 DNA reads TGTGCCAGCTCACCGGGGGGAGGAGGGACCCAGTACTTC.